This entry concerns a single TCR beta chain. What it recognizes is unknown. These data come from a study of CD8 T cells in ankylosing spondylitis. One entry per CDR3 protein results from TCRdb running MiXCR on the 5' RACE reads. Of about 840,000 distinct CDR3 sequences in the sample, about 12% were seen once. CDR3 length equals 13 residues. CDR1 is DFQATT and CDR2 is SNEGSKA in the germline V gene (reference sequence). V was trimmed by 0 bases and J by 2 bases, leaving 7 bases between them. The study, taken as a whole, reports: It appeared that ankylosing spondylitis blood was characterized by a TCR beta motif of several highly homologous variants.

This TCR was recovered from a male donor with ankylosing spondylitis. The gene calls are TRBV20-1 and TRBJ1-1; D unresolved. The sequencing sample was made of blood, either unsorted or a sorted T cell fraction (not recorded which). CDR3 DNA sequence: TGCAGTGCTAGAGATTTCAGAAACACTGAAGCTTTCTTT. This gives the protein CSARDFRNTEAFF.